One sample yielded the 14 T cell receptor beta chains listed below, sequenced in a study of CD8 T cells in Susac syndrome. Reverse transcription used 0.5 to 1 ug RNA and random hexamers. TCRdb re-called the immunoSEQ multiplex PCR reads with MiXCR, one entry per CDR3 protein. The repertoire holds some 110,000 distinct CDR3 sequences, with approximately 93% as singletons. Material for sequencing was CD8+ T cells from PBMCs. Source of these receptors: a human donor with Susac syndrome.

The chain employs TRBV9 and TRBJ2-7; the D gene could be TRBD1 or TRBD2 (6 bases each). V gave up 4 bases and J gave up 4 bases, with 15 bases separating them. There are 14 residues in the CDR3. Germline CDR1 is SGDLS and CDR2 is YYNGEE. CDR3 nucleotide sequence: TGTGCCAGCAGCCCAACCCGAGGGGGGTACGAGCAGTACTTC. Translation gives CASSPTRGGYEQYF.

V gene TRBV9 combines with J gene TRBJ2-3, with D uncertain. Germline V gene data show CDR1 as SGDLS and CDR2 as YYNGEE. V lost 0 bases to trimming and J lost 6 bases, with 11 bases between them. The CDR3 totals 14 residues. This CDR3 reads CASSVAQGPDTQYF. The CDR3 bases are TGTGCCAGCAGCGTAGCACAAGGGCCCGATACGCAGTATTTT.

V usage is TRBV7-8 and J usage is TRBJ1-2, with 7 bases fitting TRBD1. The V gene's germline CDR1 is SGHVS and CDR2 FQNEAQ. V gave up 4 bases and J gave up 4 bases; unmatched junction bases: 9. The CDR3 length is 15 residues. CDR3 DNA: TGTGCCAGCAGCTCTGAGCCGGGACAGAGCTATGGCTACACCTTC. This codes for CASSSEPGQSYGYTF.

The count of this clonotype is one. The V call is TRBV3-1, the J call TRBJ1-5; D remains ambiguous. Germline loops: CDR1 LGHDT, CDR2 YNNKEL (reference sequence). V lost 0 bases and J 5 bases, leaving 5 bases between the germline ends. The CDR3 contains 13 residues. The chain's CDR3 is CASSQDWDQPQHF. Here the CDR3 DNA reads TGTGCCAGCAGCCAAGATTGGGATCAGCCCCAGCATTTT.

The genes are TRBV4-1 and TRBJ1-5; no clear D gene. V dropped 1 base and J dropped 6 bases, with 13 bases sitting between them. The CDR3 covers 15 residues. Germline CDR1 is MGHRA and CDR2 is YSYEKL. In nucleotides, the CDR3 is TGCGCCAGCAGCCAAGTGGCGGTCTGGAGTCAGCCCCAGCATTTT. Encoded protein: CASSQVAVWSQPQHF.

The rearrangement links TRBV20-1 to TRBJ2-2; 14 positions agree with TRBD2. With 5 bases clipped from V and 1 base from J, the junction kept 3 bases outside the gene matches. This CDR3 comprises 16 residues. From germline, CDR1 is DFQATT and CDR2 SNEGSKA (reference sequence). As DNA, the CDR3 is TGCAGTGCTCGCGGGACTAGCGGGGGGAACACCGGGGAGCTGTTTTTT. Amino acids: CSARGTSGGNTGELFF.

This chain uses TRBV5-6 with TRBJ1-1; D unclear. This CDR3 contains 12 residues. Trimming removed 3 bases at V and 4 bases at J, with 7 bases between. Germline CDR1 and CDR2: SGHDT and YYEEEE. The CDR3: CASSSGITEAFF. DNA of the CDR3: TGTGCCAGCAGCTCAGGAATCACTGAAGCTTTCTTT.

There are a few counts of this clonotype. The V and J genes are TRBV5-4 and TRBJ1-6; D remains unclear. CDR1 is SGHNT, CDR2 YYREEE, per germline (reference sequence). V was clipped by 4 bases and J by 5 bases, with 4 bases between them. The CDR3 has 12 residues. The CDR3 DNA reads as TGTGCCAGCAGCGAGAATAATTCACCCCTCCACTTT. Translating gives CASSENNSPLHF.

The CDR3 here is CASSYGTYEQYF. The CDR3 nucleotides read TGTGCCAGTAGTTATGGAACATACGAGCAGTACTTC. V is TRBV19 and J is TRBJ2-7; D is ambiguous. Germline CDR1 reads LNHDA; CDR2 reads SQIVND (reference sequence). The CDR3 totals 12 residues. With 5 bases removed from V and 4 bases from J, the gap between germline ends came to 9 bases.

The chain couples TRBV9 to TRBJ2-3; D remains unclear. Germline CDR1 is SGDLS and CDR2 is YYNGEE. Trimming stripped 4 bases from V and 1 base from J, with 10 bases between. The CDR3 contains 14 residues. The CDR3 here is CASSLPQGTDTQYF. Here the CDR3 DNA reads TGTGCCAGCAGCCTACCGCAGGGCACAGATACGCAGTATTTT. Full variable domain (rest looked up from reference TRBV9 and TRBJ2-3): DSGVTQTPKHLITATGQRVTLRCSPRSGDLSVYWYQQSLDQGLQFLIQYYNGEERAKGNILERFSAQQFPDLHSELNLSSLELGDSALYFCASSLPQGTDTQYFGPGTRLTVL.

The gene calls are TRBV20-1 and TRBJ2-2; weak D call: TRBD1 (6 bases). The CDR3 covers 12 residues. CDR1 and CDR2 (germline): DFQATT, SNEGSKA (reference sequence). Deletions cut 4 bases from V and 6 bases from J, with 9 bases between. DNA for the CDR3: TGCAGTGCTAATAAGGGGGCCGGGGAGCTGTTTTTT. Its protein is CSANKGAGELFF.

The CDR3 coding sequence is TGTGCCTCGAGGGGGGACACCGGGGAGCTGTTTTTT. Translation: CASRGDTGELFF. This rearrangement joins TRBV12-3 or TRBV12-4 to TRBJ2-2; possibly TRBD1 or TRBD2 for D (6 bases each). Between the trimmed V and J ends, which lost 11 bases and 3 bases, there was a span of 10 bases. The CDR3 totals 12 residues.

V usage is TRBV9 and J usage is TRBJ1-6; D is undetermined. V dropped 4 bases and J dropped 3 bases, with 11 bases sitting between them. The germline CDR1 and CDR2 sequences are SGDLS and YYNGEE. CDR3 size: 15 residues. The CDR3 DNA follows: TGTGCCAGCAGCTCCCCGGACGGCTATAATTCACCCCTCCACTTT. Amino acids: CASSSPDGYNSPLHF. Variable domain in full (rest from reference TRBV9 and TRBJ1-6): DSGVTQTPKHLITATGQRVTLRCSPRSGDLSVYWYQQSLDQGLQFLIQYYNGEERAKGNILERFSAQQFPDLHSELNLSSLELGDSALYFCASSSPDGYNSPLHFGNGTRLTVT.

The genes are TRBV7-9 and TRBJ1-1, with D perhaps TRBD1 (5 bases). The germline V and J ends were trimmed by 5 bases and 6 bases, with 13 bases remaining between them. Germline V gene sequence: CDR1 SEHNR, CDR2 FQNEAQ (reference sequence). The CDR3 runs 13 residues. CDR3 coding DNA: TGTGCCAGCAGCAACCCCACAGGCCCTGAAGCTTTCTTT. It codes for CASSNPTGPEAFF.